The 15 T cell receptor beta chains below were found in one sample sequenced in a study of cytomegalovirus exposure and HLA in healthy donors. Amplification used 60 Vbeta primers and 13 Jbeta primers. Profiling relied on immunoSEQ multiplex PCR, and the TCRdb table lists in-frame clones only, not all of them. The sample has approximately 170,000 clones, around three quarters seen once; the top ten hold just over 2%. Sequencing was carried out using PBMCs. The source of these receptors is a woman aged 25 to 39 in good health and CMV-seropositive.

With regard to this clone: The sample carries other DNA sequences with the same CDR3. The chain has TRBV5-8 and TRBJ2-7; 7 bases are a match to TRBD1. V was pared by 2 bases and J by 3 bases, with 2 bases of the junction left unmatched. In germline, CDR1 is SGHTS, CDR2 YDEGEE. CDR3 length equals 13 residues. The CDR3 region has the DNA TGTGCCAGCAGCTTAGGGACAGACTACGAGCAGTACTTC. This sequence encodes CASSLGTDYEQYF.

The chain uses TRBV9 and TRBJ2-2; no clear D gene. Germline CDR1 reads SGDLS; CDR2 reads YYNGEE. The germline V and J ends were trimmed by 1 base and 2 bases, with 6 bases remaining between them. This CDR3 has 14 amino acids. The CDR3 DNA reads TGTGCCAGCAGCGTACGGTTAAACACCGGGGAGCTGTTTTTT. This codes for CASSVRLNTGELFF.

The J gene is TRBJ2-1, the V gene TRBV6-6, with 14 positions matching TRBD2. The CDR3 is 16 residues long. Germline CDR1 MNHNY, CDR2 SVGAGI (reference sequence). The J segment lost 4 bases and the V segment lost 4 bases, leaving 3 bases of the junction unmatched. The DNA of the CDR3 is TGTGCCAGCAGTTCGAGACTAGCGGGGGGGTACAATGAGCAGTTCTTC. Translated, it gives CASSSRLAGGYNEQFF.

The CDR3 bases are TGTGCCAGCAGTTGGGGAGGGGTCCCCCCGGGGGGGGCCAACGTCCTGACTTTC. Its protein is CASSWGGVPPGGANVLTF. The chain recombines TRBV28 with TRBJ2-6; 7 bases agree with TRBD2. With 4 bases clipped from V and 4 bases from J, the junction kept 13 bases outside the gene matches. The CDR3 totals 18 residues. The germline gives CDR1 MDHEN, CDR2 SYDVKM.

This clone was picked up one time. The gene calls are TRBV5-1 and TRBJ1-4; possible D gene TRBD1, 6 bases. Trimming removed 4 bases at V and 7 bases at J, with 11 bases between. This CDR3 comprises 13 residues. The germline gives CDR1 SGHRS, CDR2 YFSETQ. The CDR3 region is CASSPTGIEKLFF. DNA for the CDR3: TGCGCCAGCAGCCCTACAGGGATTGAAAAACTGTTTTTT.

The J gene is TRBJ1-2, the V gene TRBV27, with unresolved D. The germline CDR1 and CDR2 sequences are MNHEY and SMNVEV (reference sequence). This CDR3 comprises 13 residues. The ends were cut back, 5 bases at V and 6 bases at J, with 13 bases in the middle. This chain's CDR3 is CASSESPLDGYTF. Here the CDR3 DNA reads TGTGCCAGCAGTGAGTCGCCCCTCGATGGCTACACCTTC.

The chain couples TRBV7-2 to TRBJ1-2, with 9 bases that match TRBD1. The CDR3 length is 13 residues. V lost 5 bases to trimming and J lost 7 bases; unmatched junction nucleotides: 5. CDR1 is SGHTA, CDR2 FQGNSA, per germline. This CDR3 reads CASSPGQGRGYTF. CDR3 nucleotides: TGTGCCAGCAGCCCGGGACAGGGTCGTGGCTACACCTTC.

With regard to this clone: The same CDR3 arises from other DNA sequences in this sample as well. J is TRBJ2-2 and V is TRBV29-1, with 8 bases identical to TRBD1. The CDR3 has 12 amino acids. From germline, CDR1 is SQVTM and CDR2 ANQGSEA. V trimming: 7 bases; J trimming: 4 bases; junction bases outside the gene matches: 2. CDR3 nucleotides: TGCAGCGCCGACAGGGGCACCGGGGAGCTGTTTTTT. This gives the protein CSADRGTGELFF.

This clone appeared a single time. The J gene is TRBJ1-1, the V gene TRBV5-1; 12 bases agree with TRBD1. The CDR3 consists of 20 residues. Germline-derived CDR1 and CDR2 are SGHRS and YFSETQ. The ends lost 1 base at V and 0 bases at J; junction bases unmatched: 13. The DNA of the CDR3 is TGCGCCAGCAGCTTGCTACCCCCGGGACAGGGGGCTCCCATGAACACTGAAGCTTTCTTT. It yields the protein CASSLLPPGQGAPMNTEAFF.

Only one count was recorded for this clone. CDR3 sequence: CAWNGQGYTEAFF. In DNA form, the CDR3 reads TGTGCCTGGAACGGACAGGGGTACACTGAAGCTTTCTTT. J is TRBJ1-1 and V is TRBV30, with 9 nucleotides matching TRBD1. The CDR3 runs 13 residues. The germline V gene encodes CDR1 GTSNPN and CDR2 SVGIG (reference sequence). Unmatched junction bases numbered 3, after V lost 4 bases and J lost 3 bases.

V usage is TRBV10-1 and J usage is TRBJ1-2, with D perhaps matching TRBD1 (6 bases). This CDR3 has 16 residues. With 8 bases removed from V and 6 bases from J, the gap between germline ends came to 25 bases. Germline-derived CDR1 and CDR2 are WNHNN and SYGVQD (reference sequence). The CDR3 coding sequence is TGCGCCAGCCTGAGGGGGGGAAGAAAGGGTAATCATGGCTACACCTTC. Translating gives CASLRGGRKGNHGYTF.

This chain links TRBV4-1 with TRBJ2-1, with 10 bases aligning to TRBD1. The CDR3 totals 15 residues. Unmatched junction bases numbered 8, after V lost 4 bases and J lost 8 bases. Per the germline V gene, CDR1 is MGHRA and CDR2 is YSYEKL. DNA of the CDR3: TGCGCCAGCAGCCTCCGGGACAGGGGACTTGATGAGCAGTTCTTC. As protein: CASSLRDRGLDEQFF.

The chain is built from TRBV5-6 and TRBJ1-3; D is undetermined. Trimming shortened V by 2 bases and J by 0 bases, and 12 bases separated the two germline ends. The germline CDR1 and CDR2 sequences are SGHDT and YYEEEE. This CDR3 comprises 16 residues. The CDR3 is CASSFRVASSGNTIYF. CDR3 sequence (DNA): TGTGCCAGCAGCTTCCGGGTCGCTAGCTCTGGAAACACCATATATTTT.

The V and J genes are TRBV30 and TRBJ1-5, with a tentative D call TRBD1 (6 bases). Germline CDR1 reads GTSNPN; CDR2 reads SVGIG (reference sequence). The V end lost 0 bases, the J end lost 2 bases, and 8 bases lay between the germline ends. The CDR3 runs 14 residues. The CDR3 here is CAWSVPGGNQPQHF. The CDR3 region has the DNA TGTGCCTGGAGTGTACCAGGGGGCAATCAGCCCCAGCATTTT.

This chain links TRBV7-9 with TRBJ2-7; D call uncertain. The CDR3 has 14 amino acids. V was shortened by 4 bases and J by 7 bases, with 17 bases between the two germline ends. CDR1 is SEHNR, CDR2 FQNEAQ, per germline (reference sequence). CDR3 in amino acids: CASSSQVSATEQYF. CDR3 sequence (DNA): TGTGCCAGCAGCTCTCAAGTGTCTGCCACAGAGCAGTACTTC.